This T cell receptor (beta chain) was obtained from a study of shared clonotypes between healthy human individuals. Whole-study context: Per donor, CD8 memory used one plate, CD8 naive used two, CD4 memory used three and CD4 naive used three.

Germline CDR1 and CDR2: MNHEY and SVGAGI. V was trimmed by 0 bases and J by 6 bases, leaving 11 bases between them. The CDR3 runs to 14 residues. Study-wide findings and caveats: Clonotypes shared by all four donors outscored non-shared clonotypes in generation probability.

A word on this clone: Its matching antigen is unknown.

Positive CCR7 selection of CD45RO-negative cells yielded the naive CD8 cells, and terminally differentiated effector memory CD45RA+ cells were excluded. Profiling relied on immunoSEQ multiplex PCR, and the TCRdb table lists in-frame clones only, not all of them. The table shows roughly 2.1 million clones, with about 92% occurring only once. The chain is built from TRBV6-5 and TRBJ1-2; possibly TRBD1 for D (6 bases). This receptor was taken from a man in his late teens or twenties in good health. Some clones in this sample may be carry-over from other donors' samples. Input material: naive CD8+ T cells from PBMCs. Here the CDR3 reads CASSYSAGVNGYTF. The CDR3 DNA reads TGTGCCAGCAGTTACTCGGCAGGGGTAAATGGCTACACCTTC.